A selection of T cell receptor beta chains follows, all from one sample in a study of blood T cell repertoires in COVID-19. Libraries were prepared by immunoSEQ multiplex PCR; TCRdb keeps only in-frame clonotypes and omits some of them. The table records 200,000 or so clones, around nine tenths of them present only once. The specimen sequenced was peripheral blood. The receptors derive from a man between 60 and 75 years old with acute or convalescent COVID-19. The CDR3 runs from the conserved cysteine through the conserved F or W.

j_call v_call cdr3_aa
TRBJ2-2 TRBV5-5 CASSIGQGRNTGELFF
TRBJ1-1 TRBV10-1 CASSEQVGRTEAFF
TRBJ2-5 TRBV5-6 CASSLSRLAGETQYF
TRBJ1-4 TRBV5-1 CASSSQTGQNEKLFF
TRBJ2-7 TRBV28 CASSLGSRVSEQYF
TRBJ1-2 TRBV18 CASSPEGVGYGYTF
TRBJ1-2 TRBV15 CATGTPGTGRGYTF
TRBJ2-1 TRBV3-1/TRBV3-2 CASSQIVGSEQFF
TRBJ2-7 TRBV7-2 CASSLEPLDRVKYF
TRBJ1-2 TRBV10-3 CAISDRGQYGYTF
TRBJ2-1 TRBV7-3 CASSSPGLAGGQNSNEQFF
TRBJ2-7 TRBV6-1 CASSEAGTEYEQYF
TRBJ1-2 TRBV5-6 CASRGYRGNYGYTF
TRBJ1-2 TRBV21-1 CASPTSGDYGYTF
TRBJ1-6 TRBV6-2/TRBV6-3 CASSYLRQGESPLHF
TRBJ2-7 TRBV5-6 CASSPGTAFDSYEQYF
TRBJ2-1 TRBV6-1 CASSEQRGSSYNEQFF
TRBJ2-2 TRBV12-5 CASGSQGTGELFF
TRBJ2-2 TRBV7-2 CASSPDRAPGELFF
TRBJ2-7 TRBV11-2 CASSFGNRETAYF
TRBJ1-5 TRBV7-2 CASSSTPGGLDQPQHF
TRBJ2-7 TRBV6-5 CAITRVTYEQYF
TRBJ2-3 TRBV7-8 CASSARQGSTDTQYF
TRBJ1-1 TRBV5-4 CASSHQAVMNTEAFF
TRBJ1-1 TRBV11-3 CASSRTQNTEAFF
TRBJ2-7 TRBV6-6 CASRSLKTVTYEQYF
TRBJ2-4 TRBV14 CASSQDPPARNAKNIQYF
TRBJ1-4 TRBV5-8 CASRPQQAPNEKLFF
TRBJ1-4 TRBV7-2 CASSAHRQKMGEKLFF
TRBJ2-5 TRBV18 CASSREKGGSETQYF
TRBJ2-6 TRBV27 CASSPSGTGWSGANVLTF
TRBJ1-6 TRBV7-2 CASSRQGEVSPLHF
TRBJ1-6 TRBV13 CASSRDRNSPLHF
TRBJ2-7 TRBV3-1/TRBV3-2 CASGGGHLYEQYF
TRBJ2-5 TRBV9 CASSVGQYQETQYF
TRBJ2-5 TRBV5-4 CASSPVEPTETQYF
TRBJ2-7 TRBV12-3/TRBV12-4 CASRRDSAYEQYF
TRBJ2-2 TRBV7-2 CASSPPGLAGGRTGELFF
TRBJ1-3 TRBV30 CAWSARSLSGNTIYF
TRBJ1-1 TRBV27 CASSLSATGRLNTEAFF
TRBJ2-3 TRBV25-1 CASSATNYPRGDTQYF
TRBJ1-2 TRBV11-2 CASSLDDWTAYGYTF
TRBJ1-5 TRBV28 CASRLSGSNQPQHF
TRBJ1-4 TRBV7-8 CASSTADRGSEKLFF
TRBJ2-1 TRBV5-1 CASSLSSGGYSYNEQFF
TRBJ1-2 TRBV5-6 CASSLTGNGYTF
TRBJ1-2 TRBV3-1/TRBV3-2 CASSPGQGPNYGYTF
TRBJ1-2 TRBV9 CASSAGTDRGGYGYTF
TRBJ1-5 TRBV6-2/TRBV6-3 CASSSQQGSQPQHF
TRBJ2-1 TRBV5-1 CASSLDQGRVGEQFF
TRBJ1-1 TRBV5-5 CASSLVRGSDTEAFF
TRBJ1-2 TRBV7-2 CASSAYRDHGYTF
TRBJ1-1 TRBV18 CASSPFGQGRWGTEAFF
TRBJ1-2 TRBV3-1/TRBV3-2 CASSQGLYGYTF
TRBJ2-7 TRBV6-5 CASLTGAAFHEQYF
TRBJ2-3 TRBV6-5 CASRMDRGTDTQYF
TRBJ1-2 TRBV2 CASQTTGVFDYTF
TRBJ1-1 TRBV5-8 CASSLGLINTEAFF
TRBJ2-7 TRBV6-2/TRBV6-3 CASSFSGSTWYEQYF